Detailed here is one T cell receptor beta chain. It lacks a known antigen. No much larger clonotype is one base removed from it; base qualities were not supplied. The sample belongs to a study of cytomegalovirus exposure and HLA in healthy donors (TCRdb year 2017). Notes on the research overall: According to an earlier analysis of a few hundred of the donors, roughly 180 million T cells yielded roughly 110 million unique TCR beta sequences and about 300 Gb of sequence data. About 330 gigabases of sequencing data and around 80 million unique TCR sequences made up an early release that covered roughly 670 HLA-typed donors. Of the 300 to 500 genotyped donors, more than 75% were placed in the genetic ancestry cluster associated with self-reported Caucasian donors. The study aimed to test whether signatures of past pathogen exposure could be identified by cataloging public T cell receptors. The T cell repertoires of around 670 subjects were profiled by immunosequencing and related to cytomegalovirus serostatus. A separate validation cohort of roughly 120 different subjects was used in addition to the approximately 610-subject first cohort. High-throughput TCR immunosequencing, statistical association of individual TCRs with disease status, and machine learning were combined to predict cytomegalovirus infection status. To study patterns of TCR occurrence, a later analysis re-analyzed previously published TCR beta repertoires from 600 to 750 donors and added high-resolution HLA genotyping. The later analysis used no new phenotypic data to find candidate immune exposures, relying instead on TCR beta sequences and their occurrence across donors. To decide whether each TCR beta V gene segment behaved as functional or pseudogenic, an earlier analysis of approximately 590 of the donors relied on high-throughput TCR beta sequencing. Donor age, sex, ethnicity and CMV serostatus were compiled alongside the repertoire data. In a later genetic analysis, genome-wide SNP genotypes for about three fifths of the roughly 670 donors were used, and that subset was treated as a discovery cohort. All discovery cohort repertoires had been generated using a single sequencing platform. Class I and class II HLA loci were covered by the typing at four-digit resolution. The number of typed donors differed by locus: about 620-640 for A, B, C, DRB1 and DQB1; approximately 520 for DQA1; about 600 for DPA1; and 400 to 480 for DPB1. Because of strong linkage in the cohort, roughly five DR-DQ haplotypes were treated as single units for association and clustering. Among 398 genotyped donors of the cohort, an average of approximately 240,000 unique TCR beta nucleotide sequences were sequenced per donor, approximately 20% of them non-productive. Broad study findings and their caveats: In an earlier analysis of some 640 of the donors, most TCR beta V segments were observed in productive rearrangements about 90% or about 30% of the time, broadly matching IMGT annotations. Linkage disequilibrium might explain the correlated functional status among segregating V segments, but an unknown experimental factor could not be excluded. A cluster of highly shared sequence variants was judged likely to represent a technical artifact of the sequencing pipeline. According to a later genetic analysis, donors in an Asian-associated ancestry cluster had fewer N-insertions in productive TCRs than the approximately 700-donor mean. The 87-base-pair reads could not distinguish some IMGT-functional V segments, including TRBV6-2 and TRBV6-3, so those segments were excluded. HLA typing was unavailable for some donors at each locus, so association tests used only the typed subset. Immune exposure information for the cohort was limited to CMV serostatus. Several of the top co-occurrence clusters appeared to be linked to parvovirus B19, influenza, CMV and Epstein-Barr virus, according to a later analysis. Specific HLA alleles were associated with 15,000 to 20,000 TCR beta sequences at a false discovery rate of 0.05 in a later analysis. Because counts were too low, about 17 rarely observed V segments, including chromosome 9 orphons, were excluded from the earlier analysis of around 640 of the donors. The authors suggested that the approach could potentially be extended to other disease states and immunological phenotypes. A few of the identified cytomegalovirus-associated TCR beta chains were confirmed in vitro to be specific for cytomegalovirus antigens. This cohort had only TCR beta chains sequenced, and the lack of alpha or paired-chain data limited which features could be detected. A further reported finding was that TCR beta sequences accurately predicted the HLA-A and HLA-B alleles for most subjects in the first cohort. An association between a missense DCLRE1C variant and V-gene and J-gene trimming of TCR beta chains was found in a later genetic analysis and replicated in an independent cohort. When HLA alleles, especially DR and DQ, strongly co-occurred, TCR associations were difficult to assign to individual alleles. The study listed 164 TCR beta chains as associated with cytomegalovirus. The classifier was reported to diagnose cytomegalovirus status with high specificity and sensitivity in both the original and validation cohorts. Compared with equally common non-associated chains, HLA-associated TCR beta chains in a later analysis were more clonally expanded and had lower generation probabilities. A later analysis found that most CMV-associated TCR beta chains appeared HLA-restricted, with HLA associations seemingly driven largely by CMV exposure. While some public TCRs were present in many individuals, most TCR sequences turned up only very rarely across donors. In a later analysis, the rate of TCR association differed among HLA loci, with DRB1 alleles having the most associated TCRs and HLA-C alleles having the fewest. Roughly uniform sequencing depth across donors was assumed in presence/absence analyses, although this assumption may not hold.

At the junction V is shortened by 5 bases and J by 1 base, with 16 bases in between. The CDR3 starts with the cysteine, ends with the phenylalanine, and has 16 residues. The retained sequence is limited to the CDR3, 48 bases, with the frame set at the first base. Sequences SGHTS (CDR1) and YDEGEE (CDR2) are obtained from the germline V gene. The method was the immunoSEQ multiplex PCR assay. For the multiplex PCR, a mixture combining 60 forward primers for TCR Vbeta segments and 13 reverse primers for TCR Jbeta segments was used. A multiplex PCR assay on genomic DNA amplified the CDR3 region of rearranged TCR beta genes. The amplified TCR beta libraries were sequenced on the Illumina HiSeq System as 87-base-pair reads. The source study handled its data this way. A later analysis counted tens of millions of unique TCR beta chains across the 666 repertoires, and 10 million to 12 million of these chains were shared by at least two donors. To remove PCR and sequencing errors, raw reads were error-corrected and collapsed into unique sequences using a nearest-neighbor algorithm that merged closely related sequences. Alignment of CDR3 sequences to IMGT reference sequences was used to assign V, D and J gene segments. For a sequence to be retained, a match of at least six nucleotides was required to both a V gene segment and a J gene segment. Rearrangements were called productive when the CDR3 lacked stop codons and stayed in frame with V and J; all others were non-productive. Following IMGT convention, CDR3 was defined as the stretch from the second conserved V-encoded cysteine to the conserved J-encoded phenylalanine. The earlier analysis of about 640 of the donors excluded any sequence lacking an unambiguous match to a single V gene segment. An earlier analysis of fewer than 650 of the donors classified V segments as functional when productive rearrangements were above 56.7% and as segregating when the standard deviation between donors was above 5%. A statistical classification framework was developed to diagnose cytomegalovirus status using the catalog of TCR beta chain sequences. In a later analysis, V and J genes were assigned by comparing TCR nucleotide sequences against IMGT/GENE-DB human TR gene sequences. A later analysis assigned CDR3 sequences and most-parsimonious VDJ recombination scenarios with the TCRdist pipeline. In a later analysis, every TCR beta chain was defined by the combination of its CDR3 amino acid sequence and its V-gene family, and reads without a unique V-gene family were dropped. In a later analysis, some 600 highly shared, low-generation-probability nucleotide sequences were removed to address suspected cross-contamination and a sequencing artifact. In a later analysis, a clonal expansion index was calculated for each public chain from normalized within-repertoire ranks of inferred template counts. A later analysis computed generation probabilities with a VDJ recombination model fitted to out-of-frame rearrangements, and checked the results against IGoR. In a later analysis, hypergeometric tests were used to score TCR-TCR, TCR-HLA and TCR-CMV co-occurrence, with a repertoire-size bias correction applied to TCR pairs. A later analysis estimated false discovery rates by permuting HLA or CMV assignments 20 times. In a later analysis, co-occurring TCRs were grouped using DBSCAN, and TCRdist sequence similarity was added for clustering within HLA-allele-positive subsets. For co-occurrence clustering, repertoires with fewer than 30,000 or more than 120,000 public chains were excluded, along with roughly 5 repertoires with anomalous nucleotide sharing. As stored in TCRdb, this immuneACCESS dataset retains in-frame rearrangements with V and J assigned. A fraction of the clones does not appear; measured against another copy, unresolved V genes explain less than half of the discrepancy, and the remainder lacks a known reason. V, J and clone size are those of that table, while D and trimming were read from the DNA. This sample comprises 97,000 or so clones, around 10% of them detected only once. The ten biggest clones cover 4.5% to 6% of the sample.

The cohort was made up of around 720 healthy bone marrow donors. Cohort members were all nominally healthy when sampled, although unrecorded immune exposures were likely present. The donor was CMV seropositive and was included in the group of 250 to 300 seropositive cohort members. A peripheral blood sample was provided by each donor, and peripheral blood mononuclear cells were used for TCR beta sequencing. Genomic DNA extraction from the blood cell samples was performed with the Qiagen DNeasy Blood Extraction Kit. The specimen sequenced was PBMCs. In this chain, TRBV5-8 is recombined with TRBJ2-1; possibly the D gene is TRBD1, per 6 matching bases. The sequence derives from a man aged 50 to 60 in good health and CMV-seropositive. The bases are TGTGCCAGCAGACAAAAGGACAGACTTTCCTACAATGAGCAGTTCTTC. Its protein reads: CASRQKDRLSYNEQFF.